Following are 29 T cell receptor beta chains from one sample sequenced in a study of T cell responses to AZD1222 COVID-19 vaccine. Using immunoSEQ multiplex PCR, the repertoire was profiled, and TCRdb retains in-frame clones only, with some absent. The sample records 85,000 to 120,000 clones, roughly 90% being singletons. This sample comprised peripheral blood, obtained on day 0 of AZD1222 vaccination. The receptors come from an adult in good health.

The V call is TRBV20-1, the J call TRBJ1-1; perhaps TRBD1 as D (5 bases). The V end was cut by 2 bases, the J end by 7 bases, with 8 bases between. CDR1 DFQATT and CDR2 SNEGSKA come from the germline V gene (reference sequence). This CDR3 region has 11 residues. The CDR3, as DNA: TGCAGTGCTAGACTACAGGTTGAAGCTTTCTTT. It yields the protein CSARLQVEAFF.

The CDR3 DNA reads as TGTGCCAGCAGATCGAATGGACAGGGGGCGACAGGCTACACCTTC. This translates into CASRSNGQGATGYTF. The J gene is TRBJ1-2, the V gene TRBV28, with 11 bases matching TRBD1. CDR1 MDHEN and CDR2 SYDVKM come from the germline V gene. The CDR3 has 15 amino acids. Germline trimming cut 6 bases from V and 8 bases from J; bases unmatched to any gene: 11.

Here the CDR3 reads CAIIGTGNTEAFF. CDR3 bases: TGTGCCATCATCGGGACAGGGAACACTGAAGCTTTCTTT. The chain is built from TRBV10-3 and TRBJ1-1; 8 nucleotides align to TRBD1. Per germline, CDR1 ENHRY and CDR2 SYGVKD. The CDR3 loop spans 13 amino acids. Unmatched junction bases numbered 2, after V lost 7 bases and J lost 1 base.

This sequence joins TRBV13 and TRBJ1-2, with 7 bases that match TRBD1. V trimming: 5 bases; J trimming: 4 bases; junction bases outside the gene matches: 13. Germline V lookup: CDR1 PRHDT, CDR2 FYEKMQ (reference sequence). The CDR3 has 16 amino acids. The CDR3 spells CASSPYRQGLLYGYTF. Here the CDR3 DNA reads TGTGCCAGCAGCCCCTACCGACAGGGACTACTCTATGGCTACACCTTC.

This chain uses TRBV3-1 (or the pseudogene TRBV3-2) with TRBJ1-2, with 8 bases aligning to TRBD1. The length of the CDR3 is 13 residues. J lost 7 bases, V lost 0 bases, and 1 base had no gene match. Germline V gene data show CDR1 as LGHDT and CDR2 as YNNKEL (reference sequence). Here the CDR3 reads CASSQEGQAGYTF. CDR3 DNA sequence: TGTGCCAGCAGCCAAGAGGGACAGGCTGGCTACACCTTC.

The chain combines TRBV19 with TRBJ1-2; D perhaps matches TRBD1 (5 bases). V was trimmed by 6 bases and J by 8 bases, leaving 19 bases between them. This CDR3 is built from 14 residues. Germline assignment: CDR1 LNHDA and CDR2 SQIVND (reference sequence). The CDR3 spells CASSIPPGGDGYTF. The DNA of the CDR3 is TGTGCCAGTAGCATTCCCCCTGGAGGGGACGGCTACACCTTC.

This clone was observed once. The chain combines TRBV7-7 with TRBJ1-5; 7 nucleotides line up with TRBD1. Trimming cost V 5 bases and J 7 bases; bases outside gene matches: 8. CDR1 is SSHAT and CDR2 is FNYEAQ in the germline V gene (reference sequence). The CDR3 runs 14 residues. CDR3 nucleotides: TGTGCCAGCAGCATCCGACAGGGCGGACAGCCCCAGCATTTT. Its translation is CASSIRQGGQPQHF. Drawing the rest from reference TRBV7-7 and TRBJ1-5, the complete variable domain is GAGVSQSPRYKVTKRGQDVTLRCDPISSHATLYWYQQALGQGPEFLTYFNYEAQPDKSGLPSDRFSAERPEGSISTLTIQRTEQRDSAMYRCASSIRQGGQPQHFGDGTRLSIL.

The V call is TRBV7-2, the J call TRBJ2-7, with D possibly TRBD2 on 5 matching bases. CDR1 and CDR2 from the germline V gene are SGHTA and FQGNSA. The length of the CDR3 is 14 residues. Trimming stripped 5 bases from V and 1 base from J, with 12 bases between. The CDR3 protein is CASSLGLGSYEQYF. CDR3 coding DNA: TGTGCCAGCAGCCTTGGACTGGGATCCTACGAGCAGTACTTC.

This clone was observed a single time. The rearrangement links TRBV5-8 to TRBJ2-2, with 15 nucleotides matching TRBD2. V trimming: 4 bases; J trimming: 0 bases; junction bases outside the gene matches: 4. CDR1 and CDR2 (germline): SGHTS, YDEGEE. The CDR3 is 18 residues long. In DNA form, the CDR3 reads TGTGCCAGCAGCCGGGGGACTAGCGGGAGGTCGAACACCGGGGAGCTGTTTTTT. It codes for CASSRGTSGRSNTGELFF.

V and J are TRBV30 and TRBJ1-3, with unresolved D. Germline assignment: CDR1 GTSNPN and CDR2 SVGIG (reference sequence). Trimming shortened V by 0 bases and J by 0 bases, and 9 bases separated the two germline ends. The CDR3 runs to 15 residues. The CDR3 here is CAWSVRRSSGNTIYF. The CDR3 nucleotides are TGTGCCTGGAGTGTACGAAGGAGCTCTGGAAACACCATATATTTT.

The chain joins TRBV7-9 to TRBJ2-3; TRBD2 agrees at 7 bases. The V gene's germline CDR1 is SEHNR and CDR2 FQNEAQ (reference sequence). V trimming: 6 bases; J trimming: 4 bases; junction bases outside the gene matches: 4. CDR3 length equals 13 residues. The CDR3 DNA follows: TGTGCCAGCAGTCATGCGGGGGCAGATACGCAGTATTTT. It translates to CASSHAGADTQYF.

The chain uses TRBV6-5 and TRBJ1-2, with D uncertain. Germline V gene lookup returns CDR1 MNHEY and CDR2 SVGAGI. This CDR3 contains 14 residues. V was trimmed by 0 bases and J by 2 bases, leaving 7 bases between them. The CDR3 protein is CASSYSARNYGYTF. The CDR3 DNA reads TGTGCCAGCAGTTACTCAGCAAGAAACTATGGCTACACCTTC.

The V and J genes are TRBV12-3 or TRBV12-4 and TRBJ2-7; D is uncertain. The CDR3 spans 12 residues. Trimming took off 6 bases at V and 5 bases at J, with 11 bases between the two ends. The CDR3 nucleotides are TGTGCCAGCAGAAGAGGTTACGACGAGCAGTACTTC. As protein: CASRRGYDEQYF.

Only one count was recorded for this clone. The J gene is TRBJ2-1, the V gene TRBV9; 10 nucleotides align to TRBD2. The CDR3 loop spans 15 amino acids. The J segment lost 9 bases and the V segment lost 1 base, leaving 7 bases of the junction unmatched. Germline V gene lookup returns CDR1 SGDLS and CDR2 YYNGEE. This CDR3 is CASSVLGTSVGEQFF. CDR3 sequence (DNA): TGTGCCAGCAGCGTATTAGGGACTAGCGTTGGTGAGCAGTTCTTC.

This clone was observed once. This rearrangement joins TRBV7-9 to TRBJ1-6; no clear D. The CDR3 runs to 13 residues. In germline, CDR1 is SEHNR, CDR2 FQNEAQ (reference sequence). V gave up 5 bases and J gave up 10 bases, with 12 bases separating them. CDR3 sequence reads: CASSPQTQSPLHF. The CDR3, as DNA: TGTGCCAGCAGCCCCCAGACGCAGTCACCCCTCCACTTT.

This clone was recorded only once. The V and J genes are TRBV7-9 and TRBJ1-6; a possible D gene is TRBD1 (6 bases). V dropped 7 bases and J dropped 4 bases, with 14 bases sitting between them. Looked up from germline, CDR1 is SEHNR and CDR2 is FQNEAQ (reference sequence). The CDR3 runs to 15 residues. Written as DNA, the CDR3 is TGTGCCAGCACTTTGGGGGCGGATTATAATTCACCCCTCCACTTT. Residues: CASTLGADYNSPLHF.

This chain connects TRBV10-2 to TRBJ2-2; the match to TRBD2 covers 8 bases. The germline V gene has CDR1 WSHSY and CDR2 SAAADI. V lost 7 bases and J lost 4; bases outside the gene matches: 8. The CDR3 runs 15 residues. This chain's CDR3 is CASKAIAGSTGELFF. The CDR3 DNA is TGCGCCAGCAAGGCGATAGCGGGGTCCACCGGGGAGCTGTTTTTT.

The chain employs TRBV28 and TRBJ1-1; TRBD1 might be the D (5 bases). This CDR3 has 16 residues. Germline V gene data show CDR1 as MDHEN and CDR2 as SYDVKM. With 2 bases removed from V and 5 bases from J, the gap between germline ends came to 18 bases. CDR3 nucleotides: TGTGCCAGCAGTTTACCCAACCTGGGGCGAGGGACTGAAGCTTTCTTT. As protein: CASSLPNLGRGTEAFF.

This chain joins TRBV5-1 and TRBJ2-5, with D perhaps TRBD2 (6 bases). Germline CDR1 SGHRS, CDR2 YFSETQ. This CDR3 region has 15 residues. V dropped 0 bases and J dropped 2 bases, with 11 bases sitting between them. The CDR3 bases are TGCGCCAGCAGCTTGGGAGATAGCGGACAAGAGACCCAGTACTTC. Protein sequence: CASSLGDSGQETQYF.

This clone is a singleton in its sample. This chain links TRBV19 with TRBJ2-1; TRBD1 agrees at 11 bases. This CDR3 comprises 17 residues. Looked up from germline, CDR1 is LNHDA and CDR2 is SQIVND (reference sequence). With V trimmed by 9 bases and J by 6 bases, 16 bases remained unmatched. The DNA of the CDR3 is TGTGCCAGCAAGGGACAGGGGGAAGGAGGGCCACGCAATGAGCAGTTCTTC. It codes for CASKGQGEGGPRNEQFF.

This clone was seen just once. This rearrangement joins TRBV6-5 to TRBJ1-1, with D possibly TRBD1 on 6 matching bases. With 6 bases removed from V and 1 base from J, the gap between germline ends came to 12 bases. Germline V lookup: CDR1 MNHEY, CDR2 SVGAGI. CDR3 length: 14 amino acids. The CDR3 spells CASRGTGRNTEAFF. The CDR3 coding sequence is TGTGCCAGCAGGGGAACAGGGAGGAACACTGAAGCTTTCTTT.

This clone was seen just once. Here the CDR3 DNA reads TGTGCCAGCAGCCACGGACTCGATGAGCAGTTCTTC. Residues: CASSHGLDEQFF. This chain joins TRBV3-1 (or the pseudogene TRBV3-2) and TRBJ2-1; D is perhaps TRBD2 (5 bases). CDR1 and CDR2 from the germline V gene are LGHDT and YNNKEL (reference sequence). V was clipped by 3 bases and J by 8 bases, with 8 bases between them. This CDR3 is built from 12 residues.

The chain joins TRBV5-6 to TRBJ2-1; 9 bases map to TRBD2. V trimming: 1 base; J trimming: 9 bases; junction bases outside the gene matches: 8. The CDR3 sequence is 15 residues long. Germline V gene lookup returns CDR1 SGHDT and CDR2 YYEEEE. The CDR3 bases are TGTGCCAGCAGCTTGTTAGCGGGGGTGGTCGGTGAGCAGTTCTTC. Protein: CASSLLAGVVGEQFF.

The chain couples TRBV5-8 to TRBJ1-1; D unclear. The V end lost 3 bases, the J end lost 0 bases, and 9 bases lay between the germline ends. This CDR3 is built from 14 residues. CDR1 is SGHTS and CDR2 is YDEGEE in the germline V gene. DNA for the CDR3: TGTGCCAGCAGCTGGGCGGGGATGAACACTGAAGCTTTCTTT. Translation: CASSWAGMNTEAFF. Using reference TRBV5-8 and TRBJ1-1 for the parts outside the CDR3, the full variable domain is EAGVTQSPTHLIKTRGQQATLRCSPISGHTSVYWYQQALGLGLQFLLWYDEGEERNRGNFPPRFSGRQFPNYSSELNVNALELEDSALYLCASSWAGMNTEAFFGQGTRLTVV.

The chain recombines TRBV6-2 or TRBV6-3 with TRBJ1-5; 10 bases are a match to TRBD1. Trimming cost V 6 bases and J 5 bases; bases outside gene matches: 1. CDR3 size: 13 residues. Looked up from germline, CDR1 is MNHEY and CDR2 is SVGEGT. CDR3 in amino acids: CASSGTGDQPQHF. The CDR3 DNA is TGTGCCAGCAGCGGGACAGGGGATCAGCCCCAGCATTTT.

The chain has TRBV2 and TRBJ2-3, with D uncertain. This CDR3 region has 13 residues. The V gene lost 5 bases and the J gene lost 3 bases, with 9 bases spanning the gap. Germline V gene data show CDR1 as SNHLY and CDR2 as FYNNEI. In DNA, the CDR3 is TGTGCCAGCAGTCAGCTCCGGACAGATACGCAGTATTTT. This encodes CASSQLRTDTQYF.

J is TRBJ2-7 and V is TRBV19; TRBD2 might be the D (5 bases). Trimming took off 10 bases at V and 7 bases at J, with 26 bases between the two ends. CDR3 length: 15 residues. Germline CDR1 LNHDA, CDR2 SQIVND (reference sequence). CDR3 sequence (DNA): TGTGCCACAAACGACCCCGGAGGCCAAAGAGGGGAGCAGTACTTC. Translated: CATNDPGGQRGEQYF.

The chain has TRBV6-5 and TRBJ2-5; D is unclear. The CDR3 is made up of 11 amino acids. V was clipped by 7 bases and J by 2 bases, with 5 bases between them. Per the germline V gene, CDR1 is MNHEY and CDR2 is SVGAGI. CDR3 loop: CASTLQETQYF. CDR3 bases: TGTGCCAGCACCCTGCAAGAGACCCAGTACTTC.

The gene calls are TRBV12-5 and TRBJ2-7, with TRBD1 as a possible D gene (6 bases). Germline V gene sequence: CDR1 LGHNT, CDR2 FRNRAP. V was pared by 5 bases and J by 7 bases, with 18 bases between. The CDR3 length is 14 residues. In DNA form, the CDR3 reads TGTGCTAGTGGTCCTCGGGACACACGACGGGAGCAGTACTTC. It encodes CASGPRDTRREQYF.